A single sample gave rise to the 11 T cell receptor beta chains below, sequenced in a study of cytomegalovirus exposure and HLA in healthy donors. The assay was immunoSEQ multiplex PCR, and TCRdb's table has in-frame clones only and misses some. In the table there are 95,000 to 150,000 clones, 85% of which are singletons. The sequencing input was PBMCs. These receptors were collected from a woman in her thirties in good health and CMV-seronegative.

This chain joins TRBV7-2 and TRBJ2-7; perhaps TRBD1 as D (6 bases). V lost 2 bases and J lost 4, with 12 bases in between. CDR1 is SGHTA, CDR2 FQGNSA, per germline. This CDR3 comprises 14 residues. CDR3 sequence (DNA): TGTGCCAGCAGCTTAAGTAGAGGGGGTTACGAGCAGTACTTC. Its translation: CASSLSRGGYEQYF.

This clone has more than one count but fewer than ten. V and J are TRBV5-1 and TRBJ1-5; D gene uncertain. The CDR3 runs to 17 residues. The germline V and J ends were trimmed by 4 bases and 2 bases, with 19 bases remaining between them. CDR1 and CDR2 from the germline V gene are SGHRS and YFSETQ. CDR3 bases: TGCGCCAGCAGCCCGGGTCTGGGAGCCCCGGGCAATCAGCCCCAGCATTTT. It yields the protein CASSPGLGAPGNQPQHF.

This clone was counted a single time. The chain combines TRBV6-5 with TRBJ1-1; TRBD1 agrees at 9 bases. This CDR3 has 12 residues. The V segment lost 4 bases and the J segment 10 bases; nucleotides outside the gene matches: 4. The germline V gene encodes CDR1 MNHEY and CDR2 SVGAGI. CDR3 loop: CASSSGGQGAFF. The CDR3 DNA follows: TGTGCCAGCAGTTCTGGGGGACAGGGAGCTTTCTTT.

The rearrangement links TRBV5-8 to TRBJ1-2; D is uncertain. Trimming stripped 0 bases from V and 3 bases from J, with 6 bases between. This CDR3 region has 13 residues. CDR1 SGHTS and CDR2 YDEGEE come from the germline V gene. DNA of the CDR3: TGTGCCAGCAGCTTGGGGAGGGACTATGGCTACACCTTC. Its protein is CASSLGRDYGYTF.

The CDR3 DNA is TGTGCCAGCTCACCACTTTCCAGCCGGGATGAGCAGTTCTTC. The encoded protein is CASSPLSSRDEQFF. The gene calls are TRBV18 and TRBJ2-1; D gene uncertain. CDR1 is KGHSH, CDR2 LQKENI, per germline. The CDR3 is made up of 14 amino acids. Trimming left V 1 base short and J 8 bases short, with 12 bases between.

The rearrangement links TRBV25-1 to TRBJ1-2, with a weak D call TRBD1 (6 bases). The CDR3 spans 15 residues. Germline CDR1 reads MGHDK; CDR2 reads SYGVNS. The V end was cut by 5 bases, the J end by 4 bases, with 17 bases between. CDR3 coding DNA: TGTGCCAGCAGTCCCCAAGGACAGCTGCTCTATGGCTACACCTTC. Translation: CASSPQGQLLYGYTF.

The CDR3 DNA is TGTGCCTGGAGTGTACGAATAAGACAGGGATCCTACGAGCAGTACTTC. It codes for CAWSVRIRQGSYEQYF. The chain joins TRBV30 to TRBJ2-7; 7 bases are shared with TRBD1. The CDR3 runs 16 residues. The J segment lost 1 base and the V segment lost 0 bases, leaving 9 bases of the junction unmatched. Germline V gene sequence: CDR1 GTSNPN, CDR2 SVGIG (reference sequence).

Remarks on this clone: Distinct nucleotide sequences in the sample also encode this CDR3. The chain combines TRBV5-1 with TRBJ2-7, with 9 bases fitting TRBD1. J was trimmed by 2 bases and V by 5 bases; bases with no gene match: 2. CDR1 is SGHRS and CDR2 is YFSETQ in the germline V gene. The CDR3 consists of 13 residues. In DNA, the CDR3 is TGCGCCAGCAGTGGGACAGGGACCTACGAGCAGTACTTC. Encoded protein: CASSGTGTYEQYF.

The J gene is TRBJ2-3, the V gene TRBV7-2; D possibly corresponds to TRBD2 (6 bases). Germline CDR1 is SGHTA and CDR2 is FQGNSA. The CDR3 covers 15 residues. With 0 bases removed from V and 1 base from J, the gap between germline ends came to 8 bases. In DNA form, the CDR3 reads TGTGCCAGCAGCTTAGCAGCGGGCCGCACAGATACGCAGTATTTT. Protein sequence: CASSLAAGRTDTQYF. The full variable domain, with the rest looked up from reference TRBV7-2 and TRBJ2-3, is GAGVSQSPSNKVTEKGKDVELRCDPISGHTALYWYRQSLGQGLEFLIYFQGNSAPDKSGLPSDRFSAERTGGSVSTLTIQRTQQEDSAVYLCASSLAAGRTDTQYFGPGTRLTVL.

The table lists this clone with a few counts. The CDR3 bases are TGTGCCTGGAGTTGGGGCGGCACTGAAGCTTTCTTT. It specifies CAWSWGGTEAFF. The chain links TRBV30 to TRBJ1-1, with D perhaps matching TRBD1 (5 bases). Trimming pared 2 bases from V and 4 bases from J, leaving 8 bases between. The CDR3 has 12 residues. Germline V lookup: CDR1 GTSNPN, CDR2 SVGIG (reference sequence).

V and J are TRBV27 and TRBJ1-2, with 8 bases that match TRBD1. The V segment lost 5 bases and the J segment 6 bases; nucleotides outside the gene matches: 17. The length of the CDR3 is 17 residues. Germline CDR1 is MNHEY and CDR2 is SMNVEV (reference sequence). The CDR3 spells CASSTQGTGPIIHGYTF. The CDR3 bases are TGTGCCAGCAGTACTCAGGGGACAGGACCTATTATCCATGGCTACACCTTC.